The clone carrying this TCR beta chain has a single count. This entry is derived from a study of blood T cell repertoires in COVID-19. Study background: COVID-19 samples collected from the United States, Italy and Spain covered acute and convalescent phases. In each case, the material was cDNA or gDNA derived from T cells, B-cell-depleted T cells, or PBMCs.

As processed by the authors: From reference gene primer amplification, estimates of nucleated cell counts were derived. Produced via immunoSEQ multiplex PCR; TCRdb's table is partial and in-frame only. That table furnishes V, J and clone size, whereas the DNA furnished D and trimming. In the table there are some 170,000 clones, roughly 87% of which are singletons. Source material: peripheral blood. The receptor comes from a woman in her 70s with acute or convalescent COVID-19.

The CDR3 protein is CASSAGAGTKLSGNRNEQFF. CDR3 coding DNA: TGTGCCAGCAGCGCGGGGGCCGGGACTAAGTTATCTGGTAATCGGAATGAGCAGTTCTTC. This chain uses TRBV9 with TRBJ2-1, with D perhaps matching TRBD2 (7 bases). V gave up 3 bases and J gave up 7 bases, with 32 bases separating them. The CDR3 is 20 residues long. CDR1 and CDR2 from the germline V gene are SGDLS and YYNGEE.